The clone carrying this T cell receptor (beta chain) was seen only once. Antigen unknown. TCRdb keeps only in-frame clones here, not all; method: immunoSEQ multiplex PCR. The profile shows roughly 57,000 clones, around 83% of them singletons. The data were obtained in a study of lymphopenia after photon versus proton radiotherapy. Findings and caveats of the study: Post-nadir TCR diversity decline inversely tracked overall survival among those who died. Oligoclonal CD8+ Temra expansion after nadir drove photon patients' diversity drop. Relative stability marked proton patients; photon patients lost diversity and naive cells. Survival link was tested only in deceased patients; proton benefit remains a possibility.

The junction had 8 bases not matched to a gene; V was cut back by 7 bases and J by 2 bases. The germline CDR1 and CDR2 sequences are LNHDA and SQIVND (reference sequence). The CDR3 is 15 residues long. This rearrangement joins TRBV19 to TRBJ1-3; TRBD1 matches at 7 bases. The sample here was peripheral blood, taken from a patient treated with photon-based radiotherapy. This clonotype originated in a man in his forties or fifties with gastric cancer. The CDR3 coding sequence is TGTGCCAGTACGACAGGGAATTATCCTGGAAACACCATATATTTT. It codes for CASTTGNYPGNTIYF.